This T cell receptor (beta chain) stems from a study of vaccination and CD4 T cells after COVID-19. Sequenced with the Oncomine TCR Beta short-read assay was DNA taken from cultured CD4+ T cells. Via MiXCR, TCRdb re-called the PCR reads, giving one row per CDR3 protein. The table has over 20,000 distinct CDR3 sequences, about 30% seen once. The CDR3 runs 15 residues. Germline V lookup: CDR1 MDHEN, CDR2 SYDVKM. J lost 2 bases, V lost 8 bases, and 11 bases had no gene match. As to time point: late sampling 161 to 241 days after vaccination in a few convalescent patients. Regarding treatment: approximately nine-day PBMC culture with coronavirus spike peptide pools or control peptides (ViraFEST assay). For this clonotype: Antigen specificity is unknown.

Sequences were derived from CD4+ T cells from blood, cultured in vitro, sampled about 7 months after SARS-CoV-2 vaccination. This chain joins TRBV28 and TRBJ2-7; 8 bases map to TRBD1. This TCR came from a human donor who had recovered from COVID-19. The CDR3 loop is CASFSGGRTAYEQYF. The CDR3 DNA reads TGTGCCAGCTTTTCAGGGGGCCGAACTGCCTACGAGCAGTACTTC.